The T cell receptor beta chain described here comes from a study of blood T cell repertoires in COVID-19. Study context: Specimens from acute and convalescent COVID-19 originated in the United States, Italy and Spain. In each case, the material was cDNA or gDNA derived from T cells, B-cell-depleted T cells, or PBMCs.

Per the original data handling: Reference gene primers were amplified, and this amplification served to estimate nucleated cell counts. The assay was immunoSEQ multiplex PCR, and TCRdb's table has in-frame clones only and misses some. V, J and clone size were drawn from that table, and D and trimming were deduced from the DNA. The sample has 300,000 to 400,000 clones, around nine tenths seen once. Germline V lookup: CDR1 SGHTA, CDR2 FQGNSA. The CDR3 loop spans 16 amino acids. V lost 1 base, J lost 0 bases, and 7 bases lay in between. Remarks on this clone: This CDR3 is also generated by other DNA sequences in the sample.

V and J are TRBV7-2 and TRBJ2-6; D unresolved. The sample was peripheral blood. The clonotype was recovered from a woman under 30 who had recovered from COVID-19. In DNA form, the CDR3 reads TGTGCCAGCAGCTTAGTGCGCGGCTCTGGGGCCAACGTCCTGACTTTC. Translation gives CASSLVRGSGANVLTF.